This T cell receptor beta chain is from a study of post-analysis software for immune sequencing data. Study results and limitations: Analysis by F measure revealed that same-batch samples clustered strongly together. Patients used about 5 TRBV segments, including TRBV5-6, TRBV5-1 and TRBV20-1, more often than controls.

CDR3 length: 13 residues. Germline-derived CDR1 and CDR2 are SGHAT and FQNNGV. This clonotype has only a few counts. The target antigen is unknown. Researchers reported that TCR beta cDNA libraries carried unique molecular identifiers. TCRdb fed the PCR reads into MiXCR, producing one record per CDR3 protein. Counted here are hundreds of thousands of distinct CDR3 sequences, about 27% occurring once; the ten biggest clones make up approximately 0.55%. J is TRBJ2-5 and V is TRBV11-2, with 9 nucleotides matching TRBD1. The J call may be in error: the DNA end matches TRBJ2-7 better. The sequence derives from a girl between 10 and 17 years old with multiple sclerosis. What was sequenced was blood. CDR3 sequence reads: CASSFTGGGEQYF. CDR3 nucleotides: TGTGCCAGCAGCTTCACAGGGGGCGGCGAGCAGTACTTC.